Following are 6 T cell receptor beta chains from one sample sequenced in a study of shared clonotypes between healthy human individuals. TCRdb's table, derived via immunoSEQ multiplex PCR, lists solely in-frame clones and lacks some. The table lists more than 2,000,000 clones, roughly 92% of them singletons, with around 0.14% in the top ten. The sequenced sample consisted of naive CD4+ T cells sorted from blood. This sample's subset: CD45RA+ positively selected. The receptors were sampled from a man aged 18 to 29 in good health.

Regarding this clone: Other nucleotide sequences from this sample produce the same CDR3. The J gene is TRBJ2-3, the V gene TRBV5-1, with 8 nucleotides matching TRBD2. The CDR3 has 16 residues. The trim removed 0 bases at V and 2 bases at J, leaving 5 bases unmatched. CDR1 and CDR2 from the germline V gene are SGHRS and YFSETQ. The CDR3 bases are TGCGCCAGCAGCTTGGGAGCGGGGGCTTCCACAGATACGCAGTATTTT. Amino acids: CASSLGAGASTDTQYF.

DNA for the CDR3: TGTGCCAGCATAGCCCAAAAAAACTCTGGACAGAGACAAGAGACCCAGTACTTC. Translating it yields CASIAQKNSGQRQETQYF. J is TRBJ2-5 and V is TRBV7-9; D is possibly TRBD1 (6 bases). V gave up 7 bases and J gave up 2 bases, with 26 bases separating them. The CDR3 spans 18 residues. Germline V CDR1 and CDR2: SEHNR, FQNEAQ (reference sequence).

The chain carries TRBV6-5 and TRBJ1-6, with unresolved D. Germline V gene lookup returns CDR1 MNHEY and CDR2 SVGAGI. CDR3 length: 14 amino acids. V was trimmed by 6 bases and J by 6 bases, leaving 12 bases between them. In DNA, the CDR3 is TGTGCCAGCAGACCTGACGGAGGTAATTCACCCCTCCACTTT. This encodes CASRPDGGNSPLHF.

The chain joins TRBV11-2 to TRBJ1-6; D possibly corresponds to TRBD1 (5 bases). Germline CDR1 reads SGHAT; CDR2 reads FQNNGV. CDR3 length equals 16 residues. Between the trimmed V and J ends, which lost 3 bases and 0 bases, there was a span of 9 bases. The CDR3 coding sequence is TGTGCCAGCAGCTTTCAGGGAAGCTCCTATAATTCACCCCTCCACTTT. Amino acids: CASSFQGSSYNSPLHF.

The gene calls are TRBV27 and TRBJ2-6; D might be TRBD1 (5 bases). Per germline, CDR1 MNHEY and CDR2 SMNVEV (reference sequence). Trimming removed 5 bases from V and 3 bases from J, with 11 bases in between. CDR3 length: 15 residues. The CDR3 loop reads CASSTQGGGANVLTF. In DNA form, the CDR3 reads TGTGCCAGCAGTACCCAGGGTGGTGGGGCCAACGTCCTGACTTTC.

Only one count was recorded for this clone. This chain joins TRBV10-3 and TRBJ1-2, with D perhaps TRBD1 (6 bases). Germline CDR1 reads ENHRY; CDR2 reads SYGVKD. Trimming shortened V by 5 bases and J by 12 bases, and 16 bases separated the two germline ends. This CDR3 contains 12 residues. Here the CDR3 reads CAISNGGEQDTF. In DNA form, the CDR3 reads TGTGCCATCAGTAACGGGGGCGAACAGGACACCTTC.